One and the same sample provided the 2 T cell receptor beta chains below, sequenced in a study of shared clonotypes between healthy human individuals. Using immunoSEQ multiplex PCR, the repertoire was profiled, and TCRdb retains in-frame clones only, with some absent. The data hold 980,000 or so clones, with 76% observed a single time. The sequencing input was memory CD4+ T cells sorted from blood. Subset noted: CD45RA-negative fraction. The source is a man aged 18 to 30 in good health.

The V call is TRBV5-1, the J call TRBJ2-5; D not certain. V lost 4 bases, J lost 5 bases, and 6 bases lay in between. Germline CDR1 SGHRS, CDR2 YFSETQ. This CDR3 spans 11 amino acids. CDR3 in DNA: TGCGCCAGCAGCAGGTGGGAGACCCAGTACTTC. Translated: CASSRWETQYF.

This clone was picked up a small number of times. V and J are TRBV4-1 and TRBJ2-7, with unresolved D. Germline CDR1 reads MGHRA; CDR2 reads YSYEKL. The germline V and J ends were trimmed by 4 bases and 0 bases, with 13 bases remaining between them. The CDR3 consists of 15 residues. The CDR3 nucleotides read TGCGCCAGCAGCCTAACGCACAGCAGCTCCTACGAGCAGTACTTC. Translation gives CASSLTHSSSYEQYF.